A single sample gave rise to the 10 T cell receptor beta chains below, sequenced in a study of cytomegalovirus exposure and HLA in healthy donors. The PCR used 60 Vbeta and 13 Jbeta primers. Libraries were prepared by immunoSEQ multiplex PCR; TCRdb keeps only in-frame clonotypes and omits some of them. The table lists tens of thousands of clones, 60% to 85% of them singletons. Sequenced: PBMCs. Receptors were obtained from a woman in her forties in good health and CMV-seropositive.

This clone was counted only a few times. This sequence joins TRBV7-2 and TRBJ2-3; D gene uncertain. The ends were cut back, 5 bases at V and 2 bases at J, with 20 bases in the middle. Germline CDR1 reads SGHTA; CDR2 reads FQGNSA. The CDR3 spans 17 residues. The CDR3 nucleotides read TGTGCCAGCAGCCAACCTTCAACCGGGTTCATCACAGATACGCAGTATTTT. Translating gives CASSQPSTGFITDTQYF.

The chain has TRBV29-1 and TRBJ1-4, with TRBD1 as a possible D gene (5 bases). V was shortened by 4 bases and J by 7 bases, with 13 bases between the two germline ends. Germline lookup yields CDR1 SQVTM and CDR2 ANQGSEA. The CDR3 has 13 amino acids. The CDR3 region has the DNA TGCAGCGTTGGTCGAGGGGAGGGTGAAAAACTGTTTTTT. Encoded protein: CSVGRGEGEKLFF.

The gene calls are TRBV29-1 and TRBJ1-3; maybe TRBD1 (6 bases). The germline CDR1 and CDR2 sequences are SQVTM and ANQGSEA. The CDR3 consists of 14 residues. V gave up 5 bases and J gave up 0 bases, with 11 bases separating them. CDR3 protein: CSVTPTGSGNTIYF. In DNA, the CDR3 is TGCAGCGTTACCCCGACAGGCTCTGGAAACACCATATATTTT.

The genes are TRBV9 and TRBJ2-3; D gene ambiguous. The CDR3 is made up of 13 amino acids. Trimming took off 1 base at V and 6 bases at J, with 9 bases between the two ends. The germline V gene encodes CDR1 SGDLS and CDR2 YYNGEE. The CDR3 spells CASSVLPRDTQYF. DNA of the CDR3: TGTGCCAGCAGCGTACTTCCTCGGGATACGCAGTATTTT.

The rearrangement joins TRBV25-1 to TRBJ2-7; no reliable D call. The CDR3 is made up of 13 amino acids. The V end was cut by 9 bases, the J end by 0 bases, with 12 bases between. Germline V gene lookup returns CDR1 MGHDK and CDR2 SYGVNS. Written as DNA, the CDR3 is TGTGCCAGTTTCGACATTGTCTCCTACGAGCAGTACTTC. Its protein is CASFDIVSYEQYF.

The chain has TRBV27 and TRBJ2-2; D is uncertain. This CDR3 is 14 amino acids long. Germline V CDR1 and CDR2: MNHEY, SMNVEV (reference sequence). Trimming removed 3 bases at V and 5 bases at J, with 10 bases between. CDR3 sequence (DNA): TGTGCCAGCAGTTTTGGCGGCCAAACCGGGGAGCTGTTTTTT. Protein: CASSFGGQTGELFF.

This chain links TRBV2 with TRBJ1-3; D is uncertain. The CDR3 totals 16 residues. Trimming removed 1 base from V and 0 bases from J, with 10 bases in between. Germline V gives CDR1 SNHLY, CDR2 FYNNEI. For the CDR3, the DNA is TGTGCCAGCAGTGAAGAAGGAAGCGGCTCTGGAAACACCATATATTTT. Translated: CASSEEGSGSGNTIYF.

The chain is built from TRBV6-5 and TRBJ2-7; 8 nucleotides match TRBD2. Germline CDR1 reads MNHEY; CDR2 reads SVGAGI. Losses at the gene ends were 1 base for V and 3 bases for J; bases not matched to a gene: 2. This CDR3 has 14 residues. CDR3 sequence: CASSYYGGGYEQYF. The CDR3 DNA sequence: TGTGCCAGCAGTTACTACGGGGGGGGCTACGAGCAGTACTTC.

The chain recombines TRBV28 with TRBJ2-7; 8 positions agree with TRBD1. Germline V gene sequence: CDR1 MDHEN, CDR2 SYDVKM. Trimming cost V 8 bases and J 4 bases; bases outside gene matches: 10. The CDR3 length is 14 residues. The CDR3 spells CASVDPGGTYEQYF. The CDR3 bases are TGTGCCAGCGTCGACCCAGGGGGCACGTACGAGCAGTACTTC.

The chain has TRBV10-3 and TRBJ2-3, with 13 bases fitting TRBD2. CDR1 and CDR2 (germline): ENHRY, SYGVKD. The CDR3 spans 15 residues. V was pared by 8 bases and J by 2 bases, with 4 bases of the junction left unmatched. The chain's CDR3 is CAIGGLAGFTDTQYF. CDR3 nucleotides: TGTGCCATCGGGGGACTAGCGGGATTCACAGATACGCAGTATTTT.